This entry concerns a single TCR beta chain. No cognate antigen has been identified for it. No base qualities exist here, and no much larger clone lies one base off it. For sequencing of the TCRbeta CDR3 region, genomic DNA was extracted from the sorted cells. The immunoSEQ Assay was used to sequence the TCRbeta CDR3 regions. TCRdb re-hosts the immuneACCESS table, in-frame sequences only. Its copies lack some clones; in the studies checked, an unresolved V gene accounts for under half of them, and the cause for the rest is not known. The sample table holds about 82,000 clones, of which 92% were seen once. Over 0.55% of the sample goes to the ten largest clones. The germline V gene gives CDR1 as MRHNA and CDR2 as SNTAGT. The CDR3 starts with the cysteine, ends with the phenylalanine, and has 15 residues. The kept DNA is CDR3 alone, 45 bases in frame from the first base. Germline trimming amounts to 4 bases on V and 5 bases on J, with 5 as the count of junction bases outside the gene matches.

The record originates from a study of OX40 agonist ivuxolimab in advanced cancers. Broadly, across the study: Ivuxolimab, which targeted the costimulatory receptor OX40 (CD134), was an agonistic, fully human IgG2 monoclonal antibody. Peripheral TCRbeta sequencing aimed to test whether ivuxolimab altered TCR sequence diversity and caused clonal T-cell expansion. The monotherapy dose-escalation portion (N of about 57 patients) of the phase I ivuxolimab trial is reported in the paper. In the dose-escalation cohort, more than 80% of patients were male, and the mean age was 60 years with a range of roughly 20 to 85. Among the roughly 52 dose-escalation patients, around 19 had hepatocellular carcinoma, around 15 melanoma, 9 renal cell carcinoma and 9 head and neck cancer. Intravenous ivuxolimab was administered to patients every 2 weeks at six dose levels: 0.01, 0.1, 0.3, 1.5, 3 and 10 mg/kg. Three dose-escalation patients achieved partial responses, one with hepatocellular carcinoma and two with cutaneous melanoma. Prior anti-PD-1, anti-PD-L1 or anti-CTLA-4 therapy was permitted, and approximately 40% of dose-escalation patients had received checkpoint inhibitors.

Patients with a history of autoimmune disease or receiving systemic immunosuppression were excluded from the trial. Peripheral blood for TCR sequencing was drawn from every dose cohort at baseline, at cycle 4 day 1 and at cycle 7 day 1. Samples were obtained from an open-label, multicenter, first-in-human phase I dose-escalation trial of ivuxolimab. Adults with locally advanced or metastatic melanoma, renal cell, hepatocellular, or head and neck squamous cell carcinoma were enrolled in the trial. CD4+ and CD8+ T cells were sorted separately from peripheral blood before TCR sequencing. Paper-wide results and their limitations: After ivuxolimab, expanded clones were on average more numerous among CD8+ T cells than among CD4+ T cells. Low levels of normalized T-cell clonal expansion were also seen in some nonresponding patients. In the 0.1-3.0 mg/kg groups, partial responders had among the lowest normalized peripheral clonal expansion, particularly in CD8+ T cells. At doses of 0.1 to 3.0 mg/kg, clonal expansion of both CD4+ and CD8+ blood T cells was observed from baseline to week 6. Which antigens the clonally expanded peripheral T cells were specific for was not determined.

The rearrangement combines TRBV6-4 with TRBJ1-4; 9 bases in between match TRBD1. The receptor comes from an adult with an advanced solid tumor such as melanoma, head and neck, liver or kidney cancer. The sample consisted of CD4+ or CD8+ T cells sorted from blood, taken in a trial of the OX40 agonist ivuxolimab. The CDR3 sequence is CASSVIQGANEKLFF. The nucleotides read TGTGCCAGCAGTGTCATACAGGGGGCCAATGAAAAACTGTTTTTT.